This is a list of T cell receptor beta chains from one sample in a study of blood T cell repertoires in COVID-19. The protocol was immunoSEQ multiplex PCR, while the TCRdb copy is restricted to in-frame clones and leaves out a portion. The sample has some 90,000 clones, approximately 86% seen once. What was sequenced was peripheral blood. Receptors originate from a man older than 75 with active or convalescent COVID-19. The CDR3 runs from the conserved cysteine through the conserved F or W. The D gene is left open where the match is weak. A clone size is listed for some rows: how often the clone was seen (once, few, many), or a class if it is expanded.

d_gene	v_gene	j_gene	abundance	CDR3nt	CDR3aa
NA	TRBV10-3	TRBJ2-1	NA	TGTGCCATCAGTGGCACCGGGACTTCCTACAATGAGCAGTTCTTC	CAISGTGTSYNEQFF
NA	TRBV29-1	TRBJ2-1	once	TGCAGCGTTGAAGATTACAGAAGCTCCTACAATGAGCAGTTCTTC	CSVEDYRSSYNEQFF
TRBD1	TRBV6-5	TRBJ1-5	few	TGTGCCAGCAGCTCACAGGGGGGTCAGCCCCAGCATTTT	CASSSQGGQPQHF
NA	TRBV5-4	TRBJ1-4	few	TGTGCCAGCAGCCTTACTAGCGGCACCGATGAAAAACTGTTTTTT	CASSLTSGTDEKLFF
NA	TRBV7-9	TRBJ2-1	NA	TGTGCCAGCAGCTCATGGATTGGGGGGATGGGATACAATGAGCAGTTCTTC	CASSSWIGGMGYNEQFF
NA	TRBV9	TRBJ2-3	NA	TGTGCCAGCAGCGTTTATGTTACAGATACGCAGTATTTT	CASSVYVTDTQYF
TRBD1	TRBV19	TRBJ2-4	NA	TGTGCCAGTAGTATTGGACAGGGTGGGAACATTCAGTACTTC	CASSIGQGGNIQYF
NA	TRBV6-6	TRBJ2-1	NA	TGTGCCAGCAGTACCGGGACTCTTTACAATGAGCAGTTCTTC	CASSTGTLYNEQFF
TRBD1	TRBV5-1	TRBJ2-7	NA	TGCGCCAGCAGCTTCAGACAGGGGGTCTCCTACGAGCAGTACTTC	CASSFRQGVSYEQYF
NA	TRBV3-1/TRBV3-2	TRBJ1-4	NA	TGTGCCAGCAGCCAAGTGGGGGGTGGCAATGAAAAACTGTTTTTT	CASSQVGGGNEKLFF
NA	TRBV7-6	TRBJ2-2	NA	TGTGCCAGCAGCTCCCGACAGACCGGGGAGCTGTTTTTT	CASSSRQTGELFF
TRBD2	TRBV4-3	TRBJ2-1	NA	TGCGCCAGCAGCCACAAGATTTATCAGGGAGCTAGCGGGACGGGGAATGAGCAGTTCTTC	CASSHKIYQGASGTGNEQFF
NA	TRBV7-6	TRBJ2-7	NA	TGTGCCAGCAGCTTAGATGAACAGGCGAGCTCCTACGAGCAGTACTTC	CASSLDEQASSYEQYF
TRBD1	TRBV6-2/TRBV6-3	TRBJ1-2	NA	TGTGCCAGCAGTTACTGGACAGGGGGATATGGCTACACCTTC	CASSYWTGGYGYTF
NA	TRBV7-3	TRBJ2-3	NA	TGTGCCAGCAGCTTAGGGGGGGACAAAGATACGCAGTATTTT	CASSLGGDKDTQYF
TRBD2	TRBV6-5	TRBJ2-3	NA	TGTGCCAGCAAATCCGGGGGGGGCGCATGGGATACGCAGTATTTT	CASKSGGGAWDTQYF
TRBD2	TRBV25-1	TRBJ2-3	NA	TGTGCCAGCAGTGAATATACTAGCGGGGGATTCACAGATACGCAGTATTTT	CASSEYTSGGFTDTQYF
NA	TRBV24-1	TRBJ2-2	NA	TGTGCCACCAGTCGGACTGGACGCACCGGGGAGCTGTTTTTT	CATSRTGRTGELFF
NA	TRBV6-6	TRBJ2-1	NA	TGTGCCAGCAGTCCCACCTTAAGGCAGGGCTTCAATGAGCAGTTCTTC	CASSPTLRQGFNEQFF
NA	TRBV7-9	TRBJ2-1	NA	TGTGCCAGCACCGATAGGGCGGGACCCTACAATGAGCAGTTCTTC	CASTDRAGPYNEQFF
NA	TRBV18	TRBJ2-1	once	TGTGCCAGCTCACCACCGTCGGGTCGCAATGAGCAGTTCTTC	CASSPPSGRNEQFF
TRBD1	TRBV28	TRBJ1-4	NA	TGTGCCAGCAGTTTGGGACAGGGGGTTTGGGATGAAAAACTGTTTTTT	CASSLGQGVWDEKLFF
NA	TRBV15	TRBJ1-4	NA	TGTGCCACCAGGGCGGGACCAAACGATGAAAAACTGTTTTTT	CATRAGPNDEKLFF
NA	TRBV10-2	TRBJ2-7	NA	TGCGCCAGCAGTGAGGTGAGGGTGGACGAGCAGTACTTC	CASSEVRVDEQYF